This T cell receptor (beta chain) was identified in a study of CD8 T cells in ankylosing spondylitis. Using quantitative 5'-RACE with molecular barcodes, the authors made TCR beta libraries. TCRdb ran MiXCR on the 5' RACE reads and lists one entry per CDR3 protein. The table shows over 600,000 distinct CDR3 sequences, with under 20% occurring only once. This clonotype has only a few counts. Its antigen remains unidentified. This CDR3 is 13 amino acids long. V lost 7 bases, J lost 3 bases, and 15 bases lay in between. Germline CDR1 is SQVTM and CDR2 is ANQGSEA. Notes on the study in general: Enrichment of disease-linked clones was reportedly significant in matched ankylosing spondylitis synovial fluid. Existing reports had already noted some motif variants in reactive arthritis synovial fluid and blood. Relatively scarce in peripheral blood, disease-linked clones were CD8+. In ankylosing spondylitis blood, a motif of about eight highly homologous TCR beta variants appeared characteristic.

Sequenced sample: blood, either unsorted or a sorted T cell fraction (not recorded which). This TCR was recovered from a male donor with ankylosing spondylitis. The V call is TRBV29-1, the J call TRBJ1-2; tentatively, D is TRBD1 (5 bases). The CDR3: CSATGRTHYGYTF. The CDR3 bases are TGCAGCGCCACGGGGCGAACCCACTATGGCTACACCTTC.